This entry lists 27 T cell receptor beta chains sequenced from one sample in a study of T-cell memory formation after mild COVID-19. TCRdb re-called the 5' RACE reads with MiXCR, one entry per CDR3 protein. Of about 310,000 distinct CDR3 sequences in the sample, more than 15% are singletons; the top ten hold 22%. The source material was PBMCs or a T cell subset sorted from them (not recorded which). All receptors derive from a young man who had mild COVID-19 (a few samples of this study predate the infection). Cell type and time point are not known.

This clonotype has only a few counts. The chain combines TRBV10-2 with TRBJ1-2; D is possibly TRBD1 (5 bases). The germline CDR1 and CDR2 sequences are WSHSY and SAAADI. This CDR3 has 13 amino acids. The V end was cut by 7 bases, the J end by 8 bases, with 17 bases between. DNA for the CDR3: TGCGCCAGCACCCCGTGGCAGGAGGGGGGCTACACCTTC. Protein sequence: CASTPWQEGGYTF.

The table lists this clonotype with a few counts. This chain connects TRBV10-3 to TRBJ1-1; D is perhaps TRBD1 (6 bases). The CDR3 is made up of 18 amino acids. Trimming pared 4 bases from V and 0 bases from J, leaving 21 bases between. The germline CDR1 and CDR2 sequences are ENHRY and SYGVKD. The chain's CDR3 is CAISVSPTGGVMNTEAFF. CDR3 in DNA: TGTGCCATCAGTGTGAGCCCGACAGGCGGTGTTATGAACACTGAAGCTTTCTTT.

The CDR3 sequence: CASSYGAYTDTQYF. For the CDR3, the DNA is TGTGCCAGCAGTTACGGGGCCTACACAGATACGCAGTATTTT. The chain recombines TRBV6-5 with TRBJ2-3; TRBD1 might be the D (5 bases). Trimming took off 2 bases at V and 2 bases at J, with 8 bases between the two ends. The germline V gene has CDR1 MNHEY and CDR2 SVGAGI. This CDR3 comprises 14 residues.

CDR3 DNA sequence: TGCAGCGTTCTAGATATAGGGAAGGGCACTGAAGCTTTCTTT. This gives the protein CSVLDIGKGTEAFF. The chain has TRBV29-1 and TRBJ1-1; D ambiguous. The CDR3 is 14 residues long. Per the germline V gene, CDR1 is SQVTM and CDR2 is ANQGSEA. With 5 bases removed from V and 4 bases from J, the gap between germline ends came to 17 bases.

This clonotype was seen only once. J is TRBJ1-2 and V is TRBV12-3 or TRBV12-4; D is possibly TRBD1 (5 bases). The V gene lost 5 bases and the J gene lost 7 bases, with 11 bases spanning the gap. The CDR3 is 12 amino acids. In nucleotides, the CDR3 is TGTGCCAGCAGTCCCAGGGTGGGTGGCTACACCTTC. Amino acids: CASSPRVGGYTF.

This clonotype turned up a few times. The CDR3 DNA reads TGTGCCAGCAGCTCTAACACCCTCCCCAAAGAGACCCAGTACTTC. It codes for CASSSNTLPKETQYF. The J gene is TRBJ2-5, the V gene TRBV7-2; D is unresolved. Germline CDR1 is SGHTA and CDR2 is FQGNSA. This CDR3 spans 15 amino acids. V lost 4 bases, J lost 3 bases, and 15 bases lay in between.

V is TRBV19 and J is TRBJ2-3, with a possible D match to TRBD1 (6 bases). V dropped 9 bases and J dropped 3 bases, with 13 bases sitting between them. This CDR3 is built from 13 residues. CDR1 LNHDA and CDR2 SQIVND come from the germline V gene (reference sequence). CDR3 bases: TGTGCCAGCACCGGGACAACTACAGATACGCAGTATTTT. Encoded protein: CASTGTTTDTQYF.

The CDR3, as DNA: TGTGCCAGCAGGATCAGAGCCTACGAGCAGTACTTC. Protein sequence: CASRIRAYEQYF. This chain connects TRBV6-6 to TRBJ2-7; no clear D. The V and J ends lost 6 bases and 2 bases respectively, with 8 bases between them. CDR3 length equals 12 residues. Germline-derived CDR1 and CDR2 are MNHNY and SVGAGI (reference sequence).

This clonotype has a handful of counts. The J gene is TRBJ1-1, the V gene TRBV5-1, with 8 bases that match TRBD1. The germline gives CDR1 SGHRS, CDR2 YFSETQ. V lost 1 base and J lost 7; bases outside the gene matches: 6. The CDR3 contains 14 residues. The CDR3 DNA reads as TGCGCCAGCAGCTTGACAGGGGGGGTGATTGAAGCTTTCTTT. Protein sequence: CASSLTGGVIEAFF.

The genes are TRBV7-6 and TRBJ1-1, with no clear D. V was clipped by 3 bases and J by 5 bases, with 13 bases between them. In germline, CDR1 is SGHVS, CDR2 FNYEAQ. This CDR3 region has 14 residues. The CDR3, as DNA: TGTGCCAGCAGCTTGGGGTCCGGCCGAACTGAAGCTTTCTTT. Translating gives CASSLGSGRTEAFF.

This clonotype was counted a few times. The V call is TRBV7-8, the J call TRBJ2-1, with TRBD2 matching over 14 bases. Germline V gene lookup returns CDR1 SGHVS and CDR2 FQNEAQ. After removal of 4 bases from V and 7 bases from J, the junction contained 9 bases not matched to a gene. This CDR3 comprises 17 residues. The CDR3 DNA reads as TGTGCCAGCAGCTACAGAGGACTAGCGGGAGGCTCTAATGAGCAGTTCTTC. Translating gives CASSYRGLAGGSNEQFF.

There are many counts of this clonotype. The chain has TRBV18 and TRBJ2-5; D uncertain. Trimming stripped 2 bases from V and 3 bases from J, with 10 bases between. This CDR3 region has 14 residues. The germline gives CDR1 KGHSH, CDR2 LQKENI. CDR3: CASSPSYLEETQYF. CDR3 bases: TGTGCCAGCTCACCATCTTATCTAGAAGAGACCCAGTACTTC. The full variable domain, its missing parts supplied by reference TRBV18 and TRBJ2-5, is NAGVMQNPRHLVRRRGQEARLRCSPMKGHSHVYWYRQLPEEGLKFMVYLQKENIIDESGMPKERFSAEFPKEGPSILRIQQVVRGDSAAYFCASSPSYLEETQYFGPGTRLLVL.

The V and J genes are TRBV29-1 and TRBJ2-2; possibly TRBD2 for D (5 bases). The CDR3 length is 11 residues. Per the germline V gene, CDR1 is SQVTM and CDR2 is ANQGSEA. The V end was cut by 6 bases, the J end by 6 bases, with 8 bases between. DNA for the CDR3: TGCAGCGTGAAGGAGGCCGGGGAGCTGTTTTTT. As protein: CSVKEAGELFF.

This chain uses TRBV27 with TRBJ2-6; 16 nucleotides align to TRBD2. The CDR3 length is 19 residues. CDR1 is MNHEY, CDR2 SMNVEV, per germline (reference sequence). V was clipped by 4 bases and J by 4 bases; unmatched bases: 7. CDR3 coding DNA: TGTGCCAGCAGTTCATTGGGACTAGCGGGGGGGCGAGGGGCCAACGTCCTGACTTTC. Translated: CASSSLGLAGGRGANVLTF.

This chain links TRBV4-3 with TRBJ2-1, with D perhaps TRBD2 (5 bases). V dropped 0 bases and J dropped 1 base, with 13 bases sitting between them. Per the germline V gene, CDR1 is LGHNA and CDR2 is YSLEER. This CDR3 has 17 amino acids. CDR3 amino acids: CASSQDRGLGSYNEQFF. CDR3 coding DNA: TGCGCCAGCAGCCAAGATCGCGGGCTGGGTTCCTACAATGAGCAGTTCTTC.

V is TRBV6-5 and J is TRBJ2-7, with 7 bases that match TRBD1. The CDR3 spans 15 residues. Trimming cost V 4 bases and J 4 bases; bases outside gene matches: 10. Per germline, CDR1 MNHEY and CDR2 SVGAGI. The CDR3: CASSLLPGQIYEQYF. DNA of the CDR3: TGTGCCAGCAGTTTGTTGCCGGGACAGATTTACGAGCAGTACTTC.

With regard to this clonotype: One end of the junction does not line up with germline, which may come from a read error. V and J are TRBV5-1 and TRBJ1-5; perhaps TRBD1 as D (6 bases). The CDR3 is 15 amino acids. The germline V gene encodes CDR1 SGHRS and CDR2 YFSETQ. CDR3 region: CASSLRGDSNQPKHF. The CDR3 coding sequence is TGCGCCAGCAGCTTGAGGGGGGATAGCAATCAGCCCAAGCATTTT.

This clonotype occurred a few times. V usage is TRBV7-2 and J usage is TRBJ1-1; 7 bases are shared with TRBD1. Trimming at V came to 5 bases and at J to 0 bases, leaving 12 bases not matched to a gene. From germline, CDR1 is SGHTA and CDR2 FQGNSA. CDR3 length: 17 amino acids. The CDR3 nucleotides read TGTGCCAGCAGCGCTCTGACAGGGTGGAACATGAACACTGAAGCTTTCTTT. It yields the protein CASSALTGWNMNTEAFF.

The chain uses TRBV28 and TRBJ2-7, with D perhaps matching TRBD1 or TRBD2 (5 bases each). Per germline, CDR1 MDHEN and CDR2 SYDVKM. CDR3 size: 12 residues. V dropped 4 bases and J dropped 6 bases, with 10 bases sitting between them. CDR3 loop: CASSSGAREQYV. DNA of the CDR3: TGTGCCAGCAGTTCCGGGGCCCGCGAGCAGTACGTC.

This clonotype was detected ten times or more. V is TRBV7-9 and J is TRBJ1-5, with D hard to call. The CDR3 extends over 16 amino acids. Trimming stripped 5 bases from V and 0 bases from J, with 14 bases between. Germline assignment: CDR1 SEHNR and CDR2 FQNEAQ (reference sequence). In DNA, the CDR3 is TGTGCCAGCAGCATACAGCGAGGCTTTAGCAATCAGCCCCAGCATTTT. This encodes CASSIQRGFSNQPQHF.

This clonotype was detected only a few times. The rearrangement links TRBV10-3 to TRBJ2-3; tentatively, D is TRBD1 (6 bases). V was pared by 6 bases and J by 2 bases, with 9 bases between. The CDR3 covers 13 residues. Germline CDR1 reads ENHRY; CDR2 reads SYGVKD. The CDR3 nucleotides read TGTGCCATCAGGGGGGACAACACAGATACGCAGTATTTT. Its translation: CAIRGDNTDTQYF.

This chain links TRBV2 with TRBJ2-5; perhaps D is TRBD1 or TRBD2 (6 bases each). Germline CDR1 reads SNHLY; CDR2 reads FYNNEI. The CDR3 spans 16 residues. The V gene lost 6 bases and the J gene lost 1 base, with 18 bases spanning the gap. CDR3 sequence (DNA): TGTGCCAGCAGCTTTGGACTAAGGGGGGCCCAAGAGACCCAGTACTTC. Its protein is CASSFGLRGAQETQYF.

The rearrangement links TRBV11-2 to TRBJ1-4; 8 bases agree with TRBD1. J was trimmed by 0 bases and V by 2 bases; bases with no gene match: 8. Germline-derived CDR1 and CDR2 are SGHAT and FQNNGV. This CDR3 comprises 18 residues. CDR3 protein: CASSLRGTGFTTNEKLFF. CDR3 DNA: TGTGCCAGCAGCTTACGCGGGACAGGATTCACAACTAATGAAAAACTGTTTTTT.

The chain has TRBV29-1 and TRBJ1-1; 9 bases are a match to TRBD1. The CDR3 totals 13 residues. The V gene end was trimmed by 4 bases and the J gene end by 5 bases; junction bases not matched to a gene: 5. Germline V gives CDR1 SQVTM, CDR2 ANQGSEA. The CDR3 coding sequence is TGCAGCGTTGTTGGGACAGGGCTTACTGAAGCTTTCTTT. Amino acid sequence: CSVVGTGLTEAFF.

The gene calls are TRBV5-5 and TRBJ1-1, with D possibly TRBD1 on 5 matching bases. The CDR3 has 14 residues. The ends were cut back, 2 bases at V and 1 base at J, with 9 bases in the middle. From germline, CDR1 is SGHKS and CDR2 YYEKEE (reference sequence). CDR3 nucleotide sequence: TGTGCCAGCAGCTTCAGGGCCAAGAACACTGAAGCTTTCTTT. It is translated as CASSFRAKNTEAFF.

This clonotype was detected only a few times. The chain couples TRBV27 to TRBJ2-7; no clear D gene. The CDR3 spans 15 residues. Deletions cut 5 bases from V and 0 bases from J, with 14 bases between. Germline V gives CDR1 MNHEY, CDR2 SMNVEV (reference sequence). The CDR3 is CASSGPGAFSYEQYF. DNA for the CDR3: TGTGCCAGCAGTGGGCCTGGCGCGTTCTCCTACGAGCAGTACTTC.

V is TRBV4-1 and J is TRBJ2-2, with a tentative D call TRBD2 (6 bases). Deletions cut 3 bases from V and 6 bases from J, with 8 bases between. The CDR3 length is 13 residues. Germline V lookup: CDR1 MGHRA, CDR2 YSYEKL. The CDR3 sequence: CASSHGGSGELFF. The CDR3 nucleotides read TGCGCCAGCAGCCACGGAGGGTCCGGGGAGCTGTTTTTT.